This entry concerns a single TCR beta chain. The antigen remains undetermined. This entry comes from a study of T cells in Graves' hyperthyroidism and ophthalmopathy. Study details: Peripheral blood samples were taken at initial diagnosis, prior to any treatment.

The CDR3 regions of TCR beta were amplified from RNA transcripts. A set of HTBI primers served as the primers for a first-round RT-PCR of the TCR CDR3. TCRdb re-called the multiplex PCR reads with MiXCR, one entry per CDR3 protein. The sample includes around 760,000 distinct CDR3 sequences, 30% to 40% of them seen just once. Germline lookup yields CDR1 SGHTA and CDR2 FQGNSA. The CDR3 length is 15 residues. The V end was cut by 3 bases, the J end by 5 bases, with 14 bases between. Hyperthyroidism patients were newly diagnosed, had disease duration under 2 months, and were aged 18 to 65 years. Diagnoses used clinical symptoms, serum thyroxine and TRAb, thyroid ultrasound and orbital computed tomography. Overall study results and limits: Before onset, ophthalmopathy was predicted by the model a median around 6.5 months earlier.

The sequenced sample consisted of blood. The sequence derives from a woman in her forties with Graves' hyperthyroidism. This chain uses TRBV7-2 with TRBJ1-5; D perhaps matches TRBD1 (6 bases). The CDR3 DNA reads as TGTGCCAGCAGCTTTGTACAGGGTGGGGATCAGCCCCAGCATTTT. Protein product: CASSFVQGGDQPQHF.